This T cell receptor (beta chain) was identified in a study of T-cell reconstitution after alpha-beta-depleted transplantation in children. This clonotype was detected only a few times. The CDR3 totals 13 residues. V was clipped by 4 bases and J by 3 bases, with 9 bases between them. Germline lookup yields CDR1 SQVTM and CDR2 ANQGSEA. Unique molecular identifiers were incorporated into the prepared TCRbeta library. TCRdb re-called the PCR reads with MiXCR, one entry per CDR3 protein. The table lists nearly 400,000 distinct CDR3 sequences, 20% of them singletons. The receptor was derived from a human donor who donated a stem cell graft to a child with acute myeloid leukemia. The chain couples TRBV29-1 to TRBJ2-2; D is perhaps TRBD1 or TRBD2 (5 bases each). Source: PBMCs from the stem cell graft donor, taken from the stem cell graft. This CDR3 is CSVARGDTGELFF. CDR3 in DNA: TGCAGCGTTGCTAGGGGAGACACCGGGGAGCTGTTTTTT.